A single sample is the source of the 5 T cell receptor beta chains below, sequenced in a study of T cell changes during pregnancy in multiple sclerosis. The data were produced by immunoSEQ multiplex PCR, yet TCRdb's version contains in-frame clones alone and is incomplete. The sample yields 80,000 to 100,000 clones, 90% to 95% seen once. The starting material was peripheral blood, obtained after pregnancy. The receptors here all came from a female donor with multiple sclerosis, enrolled in a pregnancy study.

The chain uses TRBV6-6 and TRBJ2-1, with 8 bases identical to TRBD2. CDR1 is MNHNY and CDR2 is SVGAGI in the germline V gene (reference sequence). The CDR3 totals 15 residues. The V segment lost 7 bases and the J segment 5 bases; nucleotides outside the gene matches: 10. The CDR3 here is CASTGTSGPNNEQFF. The CDR3 region has the DNA TGTGCCAGCACCGGAACTAGCGGACCTAACAATGAGCAGTTCTTC.

This rearrangement joins TRBV4-1 to TRBJ1-2, with D uncertain. V lost 0 bases and J lost 0, with 14 bases in between. CDR3 length equals 17 residues. The germline CDR1 and CDR2 sequences are MGHRA and YSYEKL. In DNA, the CDR3 is TGCGCCAGCAGCCAAGACCCAATGGGAGGAGCTAACTATGGCTACACCTTC. Its protein product is CASSQDPMGGANYGYTF.

This chain links TRBV29-1 with TRBJ2-7, with 10 bases identical to TRBD1. CDR3 size: 16 residues. After removal of 5 bases from V and 6 bases from J, the junction contained 16 bases not matched to a gene. CDR1 and CDR2 from the germline V gene are SQVTM and ANQGSEA. This CDR3 is CSVNFHPGQGSREQYF. CDR3 nucleotide sequence: TGCAGCGTTAACTTCCACCCGGGACAGGGGAGTCGCGAGCAGTACTTC.

This rearrangement joins TRBV30 to TRBJ1-5; no firm D call. This CDR3 has 15 residues. Trimming stripped 0 bases from V and 2 bases from J, with 11 bases between. Germline assignment: CDR1 GTSNPN and CDR2 SVGIG (reference sequence). The CDR3 is CAWSVRGRGNQPQHF. CDR3 in DNA: TGTGCCTGGAGTGTACGGGGTCGGGGCAATCAGCCCCAGCATTTT. Filled out from reference TRBV30 and TRBJ1-5, the complete variable domain reads SQTIHQWPATLVQPVGSPLSLECTVEGTSNPNLYWYRQAAGRGLQLLFYSVGIGQISSEVPQNLSASRPQDRQFILSSKKLLLSDSGFYLCAWSVRGRGNQPQHFGDGTRLSIL.

The chain joins TRBV9 to TRBJ1-4; no clear D. The germline CDR1 and CDR2 sequences are SGDLS and YYNGEE. V dropped 0 bases and J dropped 3 bases, with 9 bases sitting between them. CDR3 length: 15 amino acids. CDR3 in DNA: TGTGCCAGCAGCGTAGCTTCTTTTCCTAATGAAAAACTGTTTTTT. It yields the protein CASSVASFPNEKLFF.